This T cell receptor beta chain was found in a study of technical replicates of blood from a handful of donors. The repertoire was sequenced with immunoSEQ multiplex PCR; TCRdb's copy has only in-frame clones and lacks some. Of under 90,000 clones listed, roughly 94% are singletons. This clone has a single count. There are 15 residues in the CDR3. CDR1 and CDR2 (germline): SGHRS, YFSETQ. Germline trimming cut 3 bases from V and 4 bases from J; bases unmatched to any gene: 9. The sequence was obtained from a human donor in good health. The material sequenced was T cells isolated from PBMCs. The chain recombines TRBV5-1 with TRBJ2-7; TRBD1 matches at 8 bases. CDR3 sequence: CASSSGTGILYEQYF. CDR3 DNA sequence: TGCGCCAGCAGCTCCGGGACAGGTATTTTGTACGAGCAGTACTTC.